In its sample, the clone carrying this T cell receptor (beta chain) was seen many times. Its antigen is unidentified. At one end, the junction sequence differs from germline, possibly due to a read error. Germline CDR1 is SGHRS and CDR2 is YFSETQ. The CDR3 covers 14 residues. This sample is part of a study of blood T cells in healthy people across ages. Notes on the study in general: Naive T cell percentage strongly correlated with TCR beta diversity. Leaving the PBMCs unsorted stopped any conclusive comparison of naive versus antigen-experienced cells. It was not known whether donors were CMV positive (a possible confounder of expanded clonotype changes).

Sample-barcoded 5' priming and a J-beta primer mix drove a second PCR of about 6 to 12 cycles. Every cDNA was tagged by a template-switch adaptor with 12 random nucleotides. TCRdb called the 5' RACE reads again in MiXCR, with one record for every CDR3 protein. The sample lists around 1,700,000 distinct CDR3 sequences; under 30% were seen once. The specimen sequenced was blood. The chain joins TRBV5-1 to TRBJ2-7, with D perhaps matching TRBD2 (6 bases). The TCR sequence derives from a woman aged 25 to 45 in good health. CDR3 residues: CASSASGSSYEQYF. Here the CDR3 DNA reads TGTGCCAGCAGCGCCTCCGGGAGCTCCTACGAGCAGTACTTC.